The 4 T cell receptor beta chains presented below share a single source sample, sequenced in a study of T cell responses to AZD1222 COVID-19 vaccine. Here immunoSEQ multiplex PCR was the method, and the copy in TCRdb shows in-frame clones only, minus some. Of some 130,000 clones in the sample, more than 80% were seen once. Sequences were derived from peripheral blood, sampled on day 0 of AZD1222 vaccination. These receptor sequences come from an adult in good health.

This chain uses TRBV5-1 with TRBJ1-2; D uncertain. V was trimmed by 4 bases and J by 5 bases, leaving 15 bases between them. The germline V gene has CDR1 SGHRS and CDR2 YFSETQ. CDR3 size: 14 residues. CDR3 coding DNA: TGCGCCAGCAGCCCCGATGGGGTCTCATATGGCTACACCTTC. Protein sequence: CASSPDGVSYGYTF.

This sequence joins TRBV27 and TRBJ1-5, with D possibly TRBD1 on 5 matching bases. Trimming pared 5 bases from V and 4 bases from J, leaving 15 bases between. The CDR3 contains 15 residues. Germline V CDR1 and CDR2: MNHEY, SMNVEV (reference sequence). The CDR3 DNA follows: TGTGCCAGCAGTCCCTTAGGGCGGGGGAATCAGCCCCAGCATTTT. This codes for CASSPLGRGNQPQHF.

The chain has TRBV5-1 and TRBJ2-1; no reliable D call. Germline lookup yields CDR1 SGHRS and CDR2 YFSETQ. V shed 4 bases and J shed 0 bases, with 11 bases lying between them. The CDR3 has 15 amino acids. For the CDR3, the DNA is TGCGCCAGCAGCCCTGACACGAGCTCCTACAATGAGCAGTTCTTC. Translation: CASSPDTSSYNEQFF. The complete variable domain, with remaining parts taken from reference TRBV5-1 and TRBJ2-1, reads KAGVTQTPRYLIKTRGQQVTLSCSPISGHRSVSWYQQTPGQGLQFLFEYFSETQRNKGNFPGRFSGRQFSNSRSEMNVSTLELGDSALYLCASSPDTSSYNEQFFGPGTRLTVL.

This chain uses TRBV5-6 with TRBJ1-1; no reliable D call. Germline V gene sequence: CDR1 SGHDT, CDR2 YYEEEE. The CDR3 has 13 residues. The V and J ends lost 2 bases and 1 base respectively, with 6 bases between them. The CDR3 nucleotides read TGTGCCAGCAGCTTCATAGAGAACACTGAAGCTTTCTTT. Translated: CASSFIENTEAFF.